The 8 T cell receptor beta chains in this list originate from one sample, sequenced in a study of regulatory T cells in long-lasting Graves disease. Time point here: newly diagnosed GD, antithyroid drugs for less than 3 months. RNA extracted from PBMCs served as the sequencing template. To make TCR beta libraries, researchers used iRepertoire HTBI primers and Arm-PCR of CDR3 regions. TCRdb reanalysed the multiplex PCR reads using MiXCR and keeps one entry per CDR3 protein. Here the sample spans approximately 250,000 distinct CDR3 sequences, roughly 18% being singletons. The input for sequencing was peripheral blood mononuclear cells (PBMCs), taken at new diagnosis, from a patient treated with antithyroid drugs. The origin of the receptors is a female donor with Graves disease.

This clonotype has at least ten counts. The chain has TRBV19 and TRBJ1-1; possibly TRBD1 for D (6 bases). The length of the CDR3 is 13 residues. Germline V lookup: CDR1 LNHDA, CDR2 SQIVND (reference sequence). The ends were cut back, 7 bases at V and 0 bases at J, with 9 bases in the middle. This CDR3 reads CASIHRVNTEAFF. The CDR3 DNA reads as TGTGCCAGTATTCACAGGGTGAACACTGAAGCTTTCTTT.

The table lists this clonotype with many counts. The chain couples TRBV7-8 to TRBJ1-5, with D possibly matching TRBD1 (5 bases). Germline CDR1 SGHVS, CDR2 FQNEAQ. The CDR3 is 15 amino acids. Trimming took 2 bases from V and 2 from J, leaving 10 bases between them. The CDR3 DNA follows: TGTGCCAGCAGCTTATCCAGGGTGGGCAATCAGCCCCAGCATTTT. Translated: CASSLSRVGNQPQHF.

This clonotype was detected ten times or more. This sequence joins TRBV18 and TRBJ1-1; possibly TRBD1 for D (5 bases). Germline V gene data show CDR1 as KGHSH and CDR2 as LQKENI. Trimming removed 3 bases at V and 6 bases at J, with 17 bases between. This CDR3 comprises 15 residues. CDR3 nucleotides: TGTGCCAGCTCACCCTCCCAGGGTTCGTTAGCTGAAGCTTTCTTT. Amino acid sequence: CASSPSQGSLAEAFF.

This clonotype was picked up many times. The chain recombines TRBV28 with TRBJ2-7; D not certain. V was cut by 4 bases and J by 1 base, with 5 bases left in between. This CDR3 is built from 12 residues. Germline V gene sequence: CDR1 MDHEN, CDR2 SYDVKM. This CDR3 reads CASSSRSYEQYF. In DNA form, the CDR3 reads TGTGCCAGCAGTTCCCGATCCTACGAGCAGTACTTC.

This rearrangement joins TRBV3-1 to TRBJ2-3; D may be TRBD1 or TRBD2 (5 bases each). The CDR3 totals 14 residues. The V gene's germline CDR1 is LGHDT and CDR2 YNNKEL (reference sequence). The ends were cut back, 5 bases at V and 1 base at J, with 10 bases in the middle. DNA of the CDR3: TGTGCCAGCAGCTTACGGGACCGCACAGATACGCAGTATTTT. Translated, it gives CASSLRDRTDTQYF.

This clonotype was detected ten times or more. The V and J genes are TRBV6-2 or TRBV6-3 and TRBJ1-3; D not resolved. The CDR3 spans 10 residues. V dropped 8 bases and J dropped 4 bases, with 3 bases sitting between them. The germline V gene encodes CDR1 MNHEY and CDR2 SVGEGT. CDR3 nucleotide sequence: TGTGCCAGCTCCGGAAACACCATATATTTT. Translated, it gives CASSGNTIYF.

This clonotype was seen many times. The rearrangement uses TRBV15 and TRBJ2-5, with D perhaps matching TRBD2 (5 bases). The CDR3 sequence is 16 residues long. Germline loops: CDR1 LNHNV, CDR2 YYDKDF (reference sequence). Between the trimmed V and J ends, which lost 3 bases and 1 base, there was a span of 15 bases. CDR3 DNA sequence: TGTGCCACCAGCAGCCCCATTCGGGGTAGCCAAGAGACCCAGTACTTC. Translation: CATSSPIRGSQETQYF.

The V gene is TRBV6-2 or TRBV6-3, the J gene TRBJ1-1; D gene ambiguous. The CDR3 runs 14 residues. Germline V gene sequence: CDR1 MNHEY, CDR2 SVGEGT. The germline V and J ends were trimmed by 10 bases and 5 bases, with 20 bases remaining between them. CDR3 sequence (DNA): TGTGCCACCTTCCCGGGATGGAAGGATACTGAAGCTTTCTTT. Amino acid sequence: CATFPGWKDTEAFF.